The entry below describes one TCR beta chain. This record belongs to a study of control samples from healthy donors and cancer patients. Germline CDR1 LNHDA, CDR2 SQIVND (reference sequence). The length of the CDR3 is 16 residues. The V and J ends lost 3 bases and 3 bases, in that order; junction bases with no gene match: 8. Sequencing used immunoSEQ multiplex PCR; TCRdb keeps in-frame clones, though not all of them. Here the sample spans approximately 70,000 clones, approximately 86% being singletons. The sequenced material came from blood. The chain links TRBV19 to TRBJ1-5; TRBD1 aligns across 7 bases. The sequence came from a man in his sixties in good health. The CDR3 loop is CASSIQGGNYNQPQHF. For the CDR3, the DNA is TGTGCCAGTAGTATCCAGGGGGGCAATTACAATCAGCCCCAGCATTTT.